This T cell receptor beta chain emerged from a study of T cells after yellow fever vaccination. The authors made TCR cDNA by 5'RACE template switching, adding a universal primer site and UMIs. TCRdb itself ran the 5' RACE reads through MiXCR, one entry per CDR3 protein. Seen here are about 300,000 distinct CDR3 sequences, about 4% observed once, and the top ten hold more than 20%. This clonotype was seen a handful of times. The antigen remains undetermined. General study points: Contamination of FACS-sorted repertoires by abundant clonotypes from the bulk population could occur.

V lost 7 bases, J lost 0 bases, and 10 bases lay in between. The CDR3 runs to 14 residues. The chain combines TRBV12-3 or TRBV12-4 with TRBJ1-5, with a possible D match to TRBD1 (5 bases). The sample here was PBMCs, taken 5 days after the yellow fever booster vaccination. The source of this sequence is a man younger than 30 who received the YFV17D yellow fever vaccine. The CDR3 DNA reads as TGTGCCAGCAATCAGGGAAATAGCAATCAGCCCCAGCATTTT. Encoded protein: CASNQGNSNQPQHF.